This T cell receptor (beta chain) emerged from a study of cytomegalovirus exposure and HLA in healthy donors. Notes on the study in general: The authors later found HLA-associated TCR beta chains more clonally expanded than equally common others. Differences between HLA loci emerged in a later analysis of TCR association rates, with DRB1 most and HLA-C fewest. Some V segments, including TRBV6-2 and TRBV6-3, were excluded as indistinguishable. TCR beta V- and J-gene trimming, according to a later analysis, was linked to a missense DCLRE1C variant.

Use of 60 Vbeta and 13 Jbeta primers characterized the PCR. The data were produced by immunoSEQ multiplex PCR, yet TCRdb's version contains in-frame clones alone and is incomplete. The sample has about 170,000 clones, over 80% seen once; the top ten hold roughly 4.5%. CDR1 is SGHTA, CDR2 FQGTGA, per germline. This CDR3 has 13 amino acids. Trimming shortened V by 3 bases and J by 5 bases, and 10 bases separated the two germline ends. As for this clone: Its antigen is unknown.

The specimen sequenced was PBMCs. The rearrangement uses TRBV7-3 and TRBJ1-1; tentatively, D is TRBD1 (6 bases). The sequence derives from a woman aged 45-65 years in good health and CMV-seropositive. The CDR3 loop is CASSFTGLTEAFF. The CDR3, as DNA: TGTGCCAGCAGCTTTACAGGGTTGACTGAAGCTTTCTTT.